The following is a TCR beta chain sequence with its context. What it binds is not known. The sample originates from a study of shared clonotypes between healthy human individuals. Study information: In total, the donors were two women and a few men aged 18 to 49. General study findings and limits: What naive subsets generally showed was a larger estimated richness than memory subsets showed. Among several donors, roughly 5.5% of naive CD4 clonotypes were found in common.

Cells designated naive CD8 were CD45RO-negative and were positively selected for CCR7, with terminally differentiated effector memory CD45RA+ cells excluded. Germline V gene data show CDR1 as SGHKS and CDR2 as YYEKEE (reference sequence). V was pared by 5 bases and J by 3 bases, with 18 bases between. The CDR3 consists of 15 residues. At deep level, the assay was performed. Libraries were prepared by immunoSEQ multiplex PCR; TCRdb keeps only in-frame clonotypes and omits some of them. The sample includes around 2,000,000 clones, approximately 95% seen only once; the top ten take more than 0.9%. Source material: naive CD8+ T cells sorted from blood. The receptor was derived from a man in his late teens or twenties in good health. The genes are TRBV5-5 and TRBJ2-7; D may match TRBD1 or TRBD2 (5 bases each). The CDR3 nucleotides are TGTGCCAGCAGAGATAGCCCGGGACCCAACTACGAGCAGTACTTC. This codes for CASRDSPGPNYEQYF.